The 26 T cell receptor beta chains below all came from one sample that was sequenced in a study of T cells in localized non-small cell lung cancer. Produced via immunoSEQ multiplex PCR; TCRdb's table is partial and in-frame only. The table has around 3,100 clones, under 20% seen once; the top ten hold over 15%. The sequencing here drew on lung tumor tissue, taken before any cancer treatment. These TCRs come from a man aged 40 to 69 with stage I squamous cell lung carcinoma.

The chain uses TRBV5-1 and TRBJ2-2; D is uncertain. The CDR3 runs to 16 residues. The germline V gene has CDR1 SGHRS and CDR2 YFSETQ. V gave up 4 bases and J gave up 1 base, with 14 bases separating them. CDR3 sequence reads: CASSPGPPGNTGELFF. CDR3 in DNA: TGCGCCAGCAGCCCCGGACCCCCTGGGAACACCGGGGAGCTGTTTTTT.

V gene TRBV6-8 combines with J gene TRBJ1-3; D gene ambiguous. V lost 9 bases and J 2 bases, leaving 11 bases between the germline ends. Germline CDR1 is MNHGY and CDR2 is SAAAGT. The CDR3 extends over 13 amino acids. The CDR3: CASFGVAGNTIYF. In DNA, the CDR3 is TGTGCCAGTTTTGGGGTAGCTGGAAACACCATATATTTT.

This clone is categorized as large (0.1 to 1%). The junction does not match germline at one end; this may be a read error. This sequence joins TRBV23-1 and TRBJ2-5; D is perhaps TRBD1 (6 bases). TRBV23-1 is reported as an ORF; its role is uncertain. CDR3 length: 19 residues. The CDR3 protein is CASSQYHGVGVGGPETQYF. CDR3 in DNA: TGCGCCAGCAGCCAATATCATGGTGTCGGGGTAGGGGGACCGGAGACCCAGTACTTC.

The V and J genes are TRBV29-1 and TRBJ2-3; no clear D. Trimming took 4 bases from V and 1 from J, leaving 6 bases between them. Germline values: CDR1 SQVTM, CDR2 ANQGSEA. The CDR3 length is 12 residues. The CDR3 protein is CSVVRGTDTQYF. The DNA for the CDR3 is TGCAGCGTTGTTCGCGGCACAGATACGCAGTATTTT.

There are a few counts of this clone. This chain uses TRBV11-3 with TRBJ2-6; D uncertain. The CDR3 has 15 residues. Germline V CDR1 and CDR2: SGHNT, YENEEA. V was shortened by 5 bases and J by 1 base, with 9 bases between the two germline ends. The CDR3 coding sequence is TGTGCCAGCAGCCTATTTCTGTCTGGGGCCAACGTCCTGACTTTC. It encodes CASSLFLSGANVLTF.

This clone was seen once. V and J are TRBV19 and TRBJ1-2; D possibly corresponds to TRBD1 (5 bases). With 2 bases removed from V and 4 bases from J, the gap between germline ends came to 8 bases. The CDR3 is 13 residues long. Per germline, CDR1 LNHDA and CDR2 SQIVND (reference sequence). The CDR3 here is CASSIWGSYGYTF. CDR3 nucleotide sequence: TGTGCCAGTAGTATATGGGGGTCCTATGGCTACACCTTC.

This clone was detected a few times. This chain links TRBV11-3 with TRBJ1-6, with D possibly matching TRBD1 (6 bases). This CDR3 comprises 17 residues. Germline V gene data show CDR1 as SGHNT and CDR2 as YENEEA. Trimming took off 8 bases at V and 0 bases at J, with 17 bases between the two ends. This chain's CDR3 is CASQPGGLDSYNSPLHF. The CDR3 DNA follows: TGTGCCAGCCAGCCTGGGGGGCTTGACTCCTATAATTCACCCCTCCACTTT.

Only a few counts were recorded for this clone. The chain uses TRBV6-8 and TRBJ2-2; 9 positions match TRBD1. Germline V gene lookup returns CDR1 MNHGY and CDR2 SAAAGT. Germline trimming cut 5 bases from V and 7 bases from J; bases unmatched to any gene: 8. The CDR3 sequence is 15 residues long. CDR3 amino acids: CASSDRDREVGELFF. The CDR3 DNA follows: TGTGCCAGCAGTGACCGGGACAGGGAAGTCGGGGAGCTGTTTTTT.

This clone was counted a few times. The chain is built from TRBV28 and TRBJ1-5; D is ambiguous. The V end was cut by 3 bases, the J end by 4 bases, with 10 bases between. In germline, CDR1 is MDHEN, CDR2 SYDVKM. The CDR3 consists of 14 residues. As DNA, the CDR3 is TGTGCCAGCAGTTTGTCCCTGGGAAATCAGCCCCAGCATTTT. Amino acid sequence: CASSLSLGNQPQHF. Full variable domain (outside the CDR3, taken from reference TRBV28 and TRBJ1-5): DVKVTQSSRYLVKRTGEKVFLECVQDMDHENMFWYRQDPGLGLRLIYFSYDVKMKEKGDIPEGYSVSREKKERFSLILESASTNQTSMYLCASSLSLGNQPQHFGDGTRLSIL.

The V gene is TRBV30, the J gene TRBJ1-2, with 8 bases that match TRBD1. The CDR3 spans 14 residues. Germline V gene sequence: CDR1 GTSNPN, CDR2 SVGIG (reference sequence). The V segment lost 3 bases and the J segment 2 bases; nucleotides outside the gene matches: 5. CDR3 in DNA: TGTGCCTGGAGAACAGGGGGGGGAAACTATGGCTACACCTTC. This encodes CAWRTGGGNYGYTF.

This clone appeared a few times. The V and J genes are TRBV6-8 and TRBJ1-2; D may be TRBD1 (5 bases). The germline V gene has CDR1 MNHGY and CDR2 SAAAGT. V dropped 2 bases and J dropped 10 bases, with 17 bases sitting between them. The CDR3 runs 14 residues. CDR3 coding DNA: TGTGCCAGCAGTTACCCCAGGGTCGGCGTGGTCTACACCTTC. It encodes CASSYPRVGVVYTF.

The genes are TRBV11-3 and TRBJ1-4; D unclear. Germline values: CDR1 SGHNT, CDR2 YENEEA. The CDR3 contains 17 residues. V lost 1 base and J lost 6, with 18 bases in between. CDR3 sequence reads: CASSLGHKLRVHEKLFF. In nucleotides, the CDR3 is TGTGCCAGCAGCTTAGGCCACAAACTCCGGGTCCATGAAAAACTGTTTTTT.

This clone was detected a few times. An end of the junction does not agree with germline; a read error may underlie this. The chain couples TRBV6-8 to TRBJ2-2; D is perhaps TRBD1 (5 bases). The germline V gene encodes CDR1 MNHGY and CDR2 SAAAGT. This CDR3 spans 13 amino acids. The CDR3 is CAISKDTPGELFF. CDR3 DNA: TGTGCCATCAGTAAGGACACCCCCGGGGAGCTGTTTTTT.

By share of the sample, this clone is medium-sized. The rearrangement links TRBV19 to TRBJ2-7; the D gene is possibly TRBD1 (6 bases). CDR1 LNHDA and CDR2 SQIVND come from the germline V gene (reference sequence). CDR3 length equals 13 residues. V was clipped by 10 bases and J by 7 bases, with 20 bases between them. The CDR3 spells CATSEQGLREQYF. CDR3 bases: TGTGCCACCTCCGAGCAGGGGTTGAGAGAGCAGTACTTC.

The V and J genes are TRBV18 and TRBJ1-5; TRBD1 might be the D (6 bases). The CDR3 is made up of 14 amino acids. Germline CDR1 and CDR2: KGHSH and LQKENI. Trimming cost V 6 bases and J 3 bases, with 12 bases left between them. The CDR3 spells CASSTGFDNQPQHF. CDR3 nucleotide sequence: TGTGCCAGCTCGACAGGCTTCGACAATCAGCCCCAGCATTTT.

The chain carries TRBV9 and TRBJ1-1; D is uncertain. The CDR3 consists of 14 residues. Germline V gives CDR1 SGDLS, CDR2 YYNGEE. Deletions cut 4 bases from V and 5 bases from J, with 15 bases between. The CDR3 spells CASSPPTPGTEAFF. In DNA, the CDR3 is TGTGCCAGCAGCCCCCCCACCCCGGGAACTGAAGCTTTCTTT.

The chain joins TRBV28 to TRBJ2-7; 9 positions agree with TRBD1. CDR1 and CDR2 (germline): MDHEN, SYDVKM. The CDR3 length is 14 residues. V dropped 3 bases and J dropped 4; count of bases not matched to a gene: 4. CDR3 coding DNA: TGTGCCAGCAGTTTCCCGGACAGGGGTTACGAGCAGTACTTC. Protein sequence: CASSFPDRGYEQYF.

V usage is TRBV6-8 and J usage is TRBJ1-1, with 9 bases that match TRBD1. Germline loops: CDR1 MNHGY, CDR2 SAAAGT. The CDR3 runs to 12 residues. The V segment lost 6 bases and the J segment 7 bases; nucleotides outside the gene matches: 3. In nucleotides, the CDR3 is TGTGCCAGCAGGGGGGGACAGGGTGAAGCTTTCTTT. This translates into CASRGGQGEAFF.

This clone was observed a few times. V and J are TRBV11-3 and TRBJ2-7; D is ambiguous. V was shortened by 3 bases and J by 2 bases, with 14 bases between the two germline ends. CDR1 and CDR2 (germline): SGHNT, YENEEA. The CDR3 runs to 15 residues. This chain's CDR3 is CASSLADTHAYEQYF. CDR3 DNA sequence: TGTGCCAGCAGCTTGGCCGACACACACGCCTACGAGCAGTACTTC.

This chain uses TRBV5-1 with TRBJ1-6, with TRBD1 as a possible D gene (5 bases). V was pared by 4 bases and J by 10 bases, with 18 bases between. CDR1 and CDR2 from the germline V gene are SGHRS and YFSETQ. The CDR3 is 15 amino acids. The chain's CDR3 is CASSHPGTGESPLHF. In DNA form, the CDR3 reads TGCGCCAGCAGCCATCCCGGGACGGGTGAATCACCCCTCCACTTT.

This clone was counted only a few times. CDR3 region: CASSFGRSGLADTQYF. CDR3 DNA: TGTGCCAGCAGCTTTGGGCGATCCGGTCTCGCAGATACGCAGTATTTT. The chain has TRBV11-3 and TRBJ2-3; D ambiguous. Trimming pared 3 bases from V and 4 bases from J, leaving 17 bases between. Germline V lookup: CDR1 SGHNT, CDR2 YENEEA. The CDR3 is made up of 16 amino acids.

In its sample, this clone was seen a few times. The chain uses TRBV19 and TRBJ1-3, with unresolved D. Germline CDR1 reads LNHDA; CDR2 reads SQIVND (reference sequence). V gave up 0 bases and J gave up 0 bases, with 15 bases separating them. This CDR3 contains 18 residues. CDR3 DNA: TGTGCCAGTAGTATAGAACGATTGGGAATTTTCTCTGGAAACACCATATATTTT. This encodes CASSIERLGIFSGNTIYF.

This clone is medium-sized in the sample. CDR3: CASGTVLGTEQYF. The CDR3, as DNA: TGTGCCAGCGGGACCGTGCTAGGGACCGAGCAGTACTTC. This chain connects TRBV6-8 to TRBJ2-7, with D perhaps given as TRBD1 or TRBD2 (5 bases each). This CDR3 spans 13 amino acids. The V gene's germline CDR1 is MNHGY and CDR2 SAAAGT. V was pared by 8 bases and J by 6 bases, with 17 bases between.

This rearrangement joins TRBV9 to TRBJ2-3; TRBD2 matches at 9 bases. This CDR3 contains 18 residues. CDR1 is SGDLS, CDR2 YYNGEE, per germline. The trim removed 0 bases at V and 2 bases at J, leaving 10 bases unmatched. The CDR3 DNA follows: TGTGCCAGCAGCGTAGTTGGCGGGGGGGCCATAGACACAGATACGCAGTATTTT. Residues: CASSVVGGGAIDTDTQYF.

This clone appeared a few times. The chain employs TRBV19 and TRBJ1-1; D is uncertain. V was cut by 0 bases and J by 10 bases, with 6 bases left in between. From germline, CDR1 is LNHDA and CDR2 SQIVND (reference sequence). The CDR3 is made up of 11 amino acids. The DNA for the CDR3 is TGTGCCAGTAGTATAGATCGGGGAGCTTTCTTT. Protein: CASSIDRGAFF. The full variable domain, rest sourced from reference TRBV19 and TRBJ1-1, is DGGITQSPKYLFRKEGQNVTLSCEQNLNHDAMYWYRQDPGQGLRLIYYSQIVNDFQKGDIAEGYSVSREKKESFPLTVTSAQKNPTAFYLCASSIDRGAFFGQGTRLTVV.

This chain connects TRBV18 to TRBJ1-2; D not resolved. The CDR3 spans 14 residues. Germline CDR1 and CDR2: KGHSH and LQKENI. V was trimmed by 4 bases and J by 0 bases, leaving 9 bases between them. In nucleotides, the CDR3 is TGTGCCAGCTCACTCTCCACTGCTAACTATGGCTACACCTTC. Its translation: CASSLSTANYGYTF.